The rows below give T cell receptor beta chains drawn from one sample of a study of T cell repertoires in cytomegalovirus infection. TCRdb ran MiXCR on the reads and lists one entry per CDR3 protein. The sample contains around 530,000 distinct CDR3 sequences, more than 25% of which appear only once. Sequencing was done on a sample of PBMCs. These receptors were collected from a human donor in good health (CMV status not recorded). Some clones in this sample may be carry-over from other donors' samples. Both conserved end residues are part of each CDR3. A D gene is named only where the DNA matches it firmly.

v_call: TRBV6-2/TRBV6-3
d_call: .
cdr3_aa: CASSYSGRTYGYTF

v_call: TRBV27
d_call: .
cdr3_aa: CASRTGNSATQYF

v_call: TRBV11-3
d_call: TRBD2
cdr3_aa: CASSDRRGLATNEQFF

v_call: TRBV7-2
d_call: .
cdr3_aa: CASSQKGAYSYNEQFF

v_call: TRBV6-1
d_call: TRBD1
cdr3_aa: CASSVGTGGGNQPQHF

v_call: TRBV7-8
d_call: TRBD2
cdr3_aa: CASWPAGGLTDTQYF

v_call: TRBV14
d_call: .
cdr3_aa: CASSRRQGEKLFF

v_call: TRBV7-8
d_call: TRBD2
cdr3_aa: CASSLELAANTGELFF

v_call: TRBV4-2
d_call: .
cdr3_aa: CASSQVVGRQRPHSGNTIYF

v_call: TRBV12-3/TRBV12-4
d_call: .
cdr3_aa: CASSQDTEYEQYF

v_call: TRBV7-3
d_call: .
cdr3_aa: CASSLTPEMNTEAFF

v_call: TRBV7-9
d_call: .
cdr3_aa: CASSFSGFRSSYNEQFF